Listed below are T cell receptor beta chains from one sample, sequenced in a study of blood T cell repertoires in COVID-19. Clones were sequenced by immunoSEQ multiplex PCR, and TCRdb holds only the in-frame ones, with some missing. This table holds 300,000 to 400,000 clones, about nine tenths found once. The sample comprised peripheral blood. Receptor source: a woman aged 70-85 years with COVID-19, enrolled during active disease. Both conserved end residues are part of each CDR3. D genes are given only for firm matches. Only part of the rows carry a size: once, few, many, or a class if the clone is expanded.

V	size	D	J	DNA	CDR3
TRBV27	-	-	TRBJ1-1	TGTGCCAGCAGTCCCTACGGAGGGAACACTGAAGCTTTCTTT	CASSPYGGNTEAFF
TRBV30	-	TRBD1	TRBJ1-3	TGTGCCTGGAGTGCTCGGACAGGGAAAACTGGAAACACCATATATTTT	CAWSARTGKTGNTIYF
TRBV29-1	few	TRBD1	TRBJ1-2	TGCAGCCTGATGACAGGGGCGGGTGGCTACACCTTC	CSLMTGAGGYTF
TRBV10-3	-	TRBD2	TRBJ2-7	TGTGCCATCAGTGAGCCACTAGCGGGGGAAGACGAGCAGTACTTC	CAISEPLAGEDEQYF
TRBV27	-	-	TRBJ1-2	TGTGCCAGCAGTTTACGCCTAAACTATGGCTACACCTTC	CASSLRLNYGYTF
TRBV7-9	few	-	TRBJ1-6	TGTGCCAGCACCTTCAGTGATTCACCCCTCCACTTT	CASTFSDSPLHF
TRBV29-1	-	-	TRBJ1-1	TGCAGCAGTACAGGGTACACTGAAGCTTTCTTT	CSSTGYTEAFF
TRBV5-1	-	TRBD2	TRBJ2-3	TGCGCCACCCGAGGGCTGGCGGGGGGATACACAGATACGCAGTATTTT	CATRGLAGGYTDTQYF
TRBV2	-	-	TRBJ2-5	TGTGCCAGCAGTGAAGGGCACGGGGAGACCCAGTACTTC	CASSEGHGETQYF
TRBV29-1	-	TRBD1	TRBJ1-2	TGCAGCGCTACGGACAGGGGGAACTATGGCTACACCTTC	CSATDRGNYGYTF
TRBV5-1	once	TRBD2	TRBJ2-3	TGCGCCAGCAGCTTGGCTCGGACTAGCGGGGAAGTCACAGATACGCAGTATTTT	CASSLARTSGEVTDTQYF
TRBV5-5	-	-	TRBJ2-7	TGTGCCAGCAGCTTAGGGGGGGTATCCTACGAGCAGTACTTC	CASSLGGVSYEQYF
TRBV2	-	-	TRBJ1-2	TGTGCCAGCAGTCAGATCCCCGGGGATGGCTACACCTTC	CASSQIPGDGYTF
TRBV6-5	few	TRBD1	TRBJ2-7	TGTGCCAGCAGTCAACTAGGGACAGCTCGCTACGAGCAGTACTTC	CASSQLGTARYEQYF
TRBV29-1	-	TRBD1	TRBJ1-5	TGCAGCGTTGATTCCGGGACAGCATATAGCAATCAGCCCCAGCATTTT	CSVDSGTAYSNQPQHF
TRBV10-3	-	TRBD1	TRBJ1-1	TGTGCCATCAACCCTACAGGGGAAACTGAAGCTTTCTTT	CAINPTGETEAFF
TRBV7-9	-	-	TRBJ1-3	TGTGCCGGACGGCGGGACTCTGGAAACACCATATATTTT	CAGRRDSGNTIYF
TRBV19	-	TRBD1	TRBJ1-4	TGTGCCAGTAGCACGGACAGGGACACAACTAATGAAAAACTGTTTTTT	CASSTDRDTTNEKLFF
TRBV7-8	-	-	TRBJ1-1	TGTGCCAGCAGCTTAGCCTGGAACACTGAAGCTTTCTTT	CASSLAWNTEAFF
TRBV18	once	-	TRBJ1-1	TGTGCCAGCTCACGGCCTGAGGGGAACACTGAAGCTTTCTTT	CASSRPEGNTEAFF
TRBV9	once	TRBD1	TRBJ1-4	TGTGCCAGCAGCGTAGCGAGTGGGACAGGAGGTGAAAAACTGTTTTTT	CASSVASGTGGEKLFF